The clone carrying this T cell receptor beta chain was recorded once. Antigen unknown. Naive CD8 cells lacked CD45RO and underwent positive selection for CCR7, leaving out terminally differentiated effector memory CD45RA+ cells. V was clipped by 0 bases and J by 2 bases, with 10 bases between them. Germline-derived CDR1 and CDR2 are WSHSY and SAAADI. The CDR3 loop spans 15 amino acids. Measured with immunoSEQ multiplex PCR; TCRdb has only the in-frame clones, and not every one. The sample has a few million clones, around 93% seen once. This specimen belongs to a study of shared clonotypes between healthy human individuals. Notes on the study in general: All-four-donor shared clonotypes had higher generation probabilities than non-shared clonotypes did.

V and J are TRBV10-2 and TRBJ2-5; D is ambiguous. The sequenced sample was naive CD8+ T cells from PBMCs. The source is a man between 18 and 35 years old in good health. Some clones in this sample may be carry-over from other donors' samples. CDR3 coding DNA: TGCGCCAGCAGTGAGTCGGGTGTCGGTCAAGAGACCCAGTACTTC. It is translated as CASSESGVGQETQYF.